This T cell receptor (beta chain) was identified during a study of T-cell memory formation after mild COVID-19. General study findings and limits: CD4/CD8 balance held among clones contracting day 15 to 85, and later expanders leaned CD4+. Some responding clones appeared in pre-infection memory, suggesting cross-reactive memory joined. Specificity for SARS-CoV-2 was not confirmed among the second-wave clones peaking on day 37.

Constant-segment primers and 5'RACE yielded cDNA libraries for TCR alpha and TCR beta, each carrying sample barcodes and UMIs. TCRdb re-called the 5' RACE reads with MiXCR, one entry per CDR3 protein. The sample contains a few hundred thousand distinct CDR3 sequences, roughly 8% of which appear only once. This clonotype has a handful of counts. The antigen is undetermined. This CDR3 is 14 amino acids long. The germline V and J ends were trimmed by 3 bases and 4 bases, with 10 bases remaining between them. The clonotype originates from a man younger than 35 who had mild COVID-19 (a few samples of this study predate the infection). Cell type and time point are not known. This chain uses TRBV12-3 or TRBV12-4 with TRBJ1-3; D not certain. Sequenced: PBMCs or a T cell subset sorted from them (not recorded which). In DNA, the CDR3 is TGTGCCAGCAGTTTTCATACGAGCGGAAACACCATATATTTT. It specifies CASSFHTSGNTIYF.